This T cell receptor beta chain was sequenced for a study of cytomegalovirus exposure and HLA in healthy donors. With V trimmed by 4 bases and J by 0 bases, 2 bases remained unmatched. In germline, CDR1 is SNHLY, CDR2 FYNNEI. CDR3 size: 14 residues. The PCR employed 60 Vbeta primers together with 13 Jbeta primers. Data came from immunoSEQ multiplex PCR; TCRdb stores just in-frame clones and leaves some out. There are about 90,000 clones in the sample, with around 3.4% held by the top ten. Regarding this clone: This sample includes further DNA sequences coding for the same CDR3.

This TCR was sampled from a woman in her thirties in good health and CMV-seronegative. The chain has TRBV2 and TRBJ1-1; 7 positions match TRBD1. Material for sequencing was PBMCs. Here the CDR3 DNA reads TGTGCCAGCAGTGTCGACAGGGTGAACACTGAAGCTTTCTTT. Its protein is CASSVDRVNTEAFF.